The clone carrying this T cell receptor (beta chain) was found a few times. What it binds is not known. This specimen belongs to a study of shared clonotypes between healthy human individuals. Study results and caveats: An expected dependence of interdonor clonotype sharing on sequencing depth was noted.

Unsorted PBMC samples were amplified in replicate PCRs containing 250 to 350 ng DNA, tens of thousands of T cell genomes. Generated by immunoSEQ multiplex PCR, the TCRdb table keeps only in-frame clones and is missing some. The sample holds hundreds of thousands of clones, around 79% seen once. The CDR3 consists of 15 residues. J lost 6 bases, V lost 6 bases, and 9 bases had no gene match. The germline V gene encodes CDR1 LNHDA and CDR2 SQIVND (reference sequence). The sequenced sample was PBMCs. The chain carries TRBV19 and TRBJ2-2; 8 bases agree with TRBD1. The origin of this receptor is a middle-aged woman in good health. Some clones in this sample may be carry-over from other donors' samples. CDR3: CASSPASTGAGELFF. The CDR3 DNA is TGTGCCAGTAGCCCGGCCTCGACAGGGGCCGGGGAGCTGTTTTTT.